This TCR beta chain is from a study of spatial heterogeneity in lung cancer. Looking at the study overall: A consistent excess of beta-chain over alpha-chain sequences was detected.

MiXCR, run by TCRdb on the 5' RACE reads, gives a single entry per CDR3 protein. The data contain tens of thousands of distinct CDR3 sequences, more than 4.5% of them singletons. Noted time point: blood at routine non-recurrence follow-up after resection. The sequenced material consisted of unsorted whole RNA from tumor, nontumor lung or frozen PBMC. This clonotype was found many times. The material sequenced was PBMCs, taken at follow-up. The receptor's source is a female donor with early-stage non-small cell lung cancer.

The CDR3 sequence is CSARYSRQETQYF. In DNA form, the CDR3 reads TGCAGTGCTAGGTATAGCCGGCAAGAGACCCAGTACTTC. The gene calls are TRBV20-1 and TRBJ2-5; D uncertain. The CDR3 length is 13 residues. Germline assignment: CDR1 DFQATT and CDR2 SNEGSKA (reference sequence). Trimming cost V 3 bases and J 2 bases, with 10 bases left between them.